This TCR beta chain comes out of a study of read filtering for tumor transcriptome and immune sequencing. About the study: Per sample, TCR-region reads ranged about 4 to 11 million by IR-seq, about 80 to 1,400 by RNA-seq.

The CDR3 covers 13 residues. Germline V CDR1 and CDR2: ENHRY, SYGVKD. Trimming pared 4 bases from V and 5 bases from J, leaving 11 bases between. Regarding the study as a whole: Without single-read clonotypes, shared clonotype proportions correlated more between IR-seq and RNA-seq.

This clonotype has only one observation. No antigen is known for it. This library used roughly 400 ng RNA and molecular barcoded adaptors spanning alpha/delta and beta/gamma chains. TCRdb reprocessed the reads via MiXCR and lists one record per CDR3 protein. The sample consists of some 120,000 distinct CDR3 sequences, approximately 13% of them appearing once. The specimen was a population of CD138-negative cells sorted from bone marrow. The TCR was taken from a donor at least 40 years old with multiple myeloma. The chain is built from TRBV10-3 and TRBJ2-5, with D possibly being TRBD2 (6 bases). Written as DNA, the CDR3 is TGTGCCATCAGTGCGGGGGTTGGGGAGACCCAGTACTTC. It is translated as CAISAGVGETQYF.